The clone carrying this T cell receptor (beta chain) was observed a few times. Its target is unknown. The second PCR ran about 6 to 12 cycles with a sample-barcoded 5' primer and J-beta primers. In TCRdb, the 5' RACE reads were re-called with MiXCR into one record per CDR3 protein. The data show fewer than 1.5 million distinct CDR3 sequences, 42% seen once. Total RNA extraction produced at least 5 micrograms (per sample) for the study. Trimming took 2 bases from V and 0 from J, leaving 17 bases between them. Germline lookup yields CDR1 MGHDK and CDR2 SYGVNS. The CDR3 length is 19 residues. The sample belongs to a study of blood T cells in healthy people across ages. Study in general: Per two T cells, template switching captured roughly one barcoded beta molecule.

Study-wide findings and caveats: The fall in TCR beta diversity per million T cells was roughly linear with age.

The origin of this receptor is a young woman in good health. The sequencing input was blood. This chain joins TRBV25-1 and TRBJ2-6; TRBD2 is a possible D gene (6 bases). CDR3 nucleotides: TGTGCCAGCAGTGAAGTATCGGCGGGAAGCAACTCTGGGGCCAACGTCCTGACTTTC. This encodes CASSEVSAGSNSGANVLTF.